The present T cell receptor (beta chain) was sequenced within a study of CD8 T cells in ankylosing spondylitis. This clonotype was observed many times. The CDR3 sequence is 13 residues long. Deletions cut 6 bases from V and 1 base from J, with 9 bases between. TCRdb fed the 5' RACE reads into MiXCR, producing one record per CDR3 protein. Seen here are 230,000 or so distinct CDR3 sequences, 20% to 30% observed once, and the top ten hold over 0.55%. The V gene is TRBV12-3 or TRBV12-4, the J gene TRBJ1-2; D gene uncertain. Sequenced material: blood, either unsorted or a sorted T cell fraction (not recorded which). This sequence was found in a male donor with ankylosing spondylitis or in good health (not recorded which). CDR3 DNA: TGTGCCAGCAGCCCGGACGGTAACTATGGCTACACCTTC. Its translation is CASSPDGNYGYTF.